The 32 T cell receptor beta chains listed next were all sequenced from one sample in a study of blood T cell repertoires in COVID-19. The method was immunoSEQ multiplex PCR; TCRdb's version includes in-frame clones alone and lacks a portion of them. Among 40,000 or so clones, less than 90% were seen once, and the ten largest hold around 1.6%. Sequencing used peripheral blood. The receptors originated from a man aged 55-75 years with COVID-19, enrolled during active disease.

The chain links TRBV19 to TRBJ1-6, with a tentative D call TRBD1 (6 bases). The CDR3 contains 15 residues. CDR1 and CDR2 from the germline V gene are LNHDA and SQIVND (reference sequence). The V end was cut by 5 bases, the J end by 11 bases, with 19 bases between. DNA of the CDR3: TGTGCCAGTAGTCAGGGGTTAAGGGTCCAGACACCCCTCCACTTT. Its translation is CASSQGLRVQTPLHF.

The CDR3 spells CASSFGTTTEAFF. Written as DNA, the CDR3 is TGTGCCAGCAGCTTCGGGACAACGACTGAAGCTTTCTTT. The chain joins TRBV7-8 to TRBJ1-1; TRBD1 is a possible D gene (6 bases). The CDR3 is 13 residues long. V gave up 3 bases and J gave up 5 bases, with 10 bases separating them. Germline-derived CDR1 and CDR2 are SGHVS and FQNEAQ.

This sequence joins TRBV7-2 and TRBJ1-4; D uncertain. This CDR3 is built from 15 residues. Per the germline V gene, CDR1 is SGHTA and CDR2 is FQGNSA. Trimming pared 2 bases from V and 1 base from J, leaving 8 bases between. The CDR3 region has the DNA TGTGCCAGCAGCTTATTCCATCAAACTAATGAAAAACTGTTTTTT. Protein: CASSLFHQTNEKLFF.

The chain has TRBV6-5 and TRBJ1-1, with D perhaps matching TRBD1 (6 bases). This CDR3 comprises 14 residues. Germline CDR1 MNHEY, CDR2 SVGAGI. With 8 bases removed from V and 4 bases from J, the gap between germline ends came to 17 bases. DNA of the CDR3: TGTGCCAGCTCTAGAGGGGGAGAGGGCACTGAAGCTTTCTTT. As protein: CASSRGGEGTEAFF.

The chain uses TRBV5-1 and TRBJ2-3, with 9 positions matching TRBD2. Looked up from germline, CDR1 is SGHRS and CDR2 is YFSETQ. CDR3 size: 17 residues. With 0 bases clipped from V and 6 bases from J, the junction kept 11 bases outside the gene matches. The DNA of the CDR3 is TGCGCCAGCAGCTTGGGGGGACTAGCCGACCTAAGGGATACGCAGTATTTT. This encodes CASSLGGLADLRDTQYF. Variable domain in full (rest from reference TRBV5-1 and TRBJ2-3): KAGVTQTPRYLIKTRGQQVTLSCSPISGHRSVSWYQQTPGQGLQFLFEYFSETQRNKGNFPGRFSGRQFSNSRSEMNVSTLELGDSALYLCASSLGGLADLRDTQYFGPGTRLTVL.

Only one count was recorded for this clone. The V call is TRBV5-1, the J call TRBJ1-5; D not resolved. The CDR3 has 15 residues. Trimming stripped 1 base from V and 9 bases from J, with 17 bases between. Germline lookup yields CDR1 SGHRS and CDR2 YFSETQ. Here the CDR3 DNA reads TGCGCCAGCAGCTTGCTGCGGCAAGAGGCTAGGCCCCAGCATTTT. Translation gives CASSLLRQEARPQHF.

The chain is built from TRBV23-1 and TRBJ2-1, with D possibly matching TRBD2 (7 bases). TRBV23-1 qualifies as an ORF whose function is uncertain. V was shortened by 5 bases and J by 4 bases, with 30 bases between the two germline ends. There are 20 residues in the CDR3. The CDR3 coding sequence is TGCGCCAGCAGTTCCCCCCCGGGGGGCAGGGAACCCGCGTGGTACAATGAGCAGTTCTTC. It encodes CASSSPPGGREPAWYNEQFF.

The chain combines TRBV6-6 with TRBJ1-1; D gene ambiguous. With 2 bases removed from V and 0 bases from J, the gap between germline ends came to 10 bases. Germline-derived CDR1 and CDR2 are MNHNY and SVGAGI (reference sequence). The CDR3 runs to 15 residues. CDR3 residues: CASSYKGGMNTEAFF. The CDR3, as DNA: TGTGCCAGCAGTTACAAGGGAGGGATGAACACTGAAGCTTTCTTT.

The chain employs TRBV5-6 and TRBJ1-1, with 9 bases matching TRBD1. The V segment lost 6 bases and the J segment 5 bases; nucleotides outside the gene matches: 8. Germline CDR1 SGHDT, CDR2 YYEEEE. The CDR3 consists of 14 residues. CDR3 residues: CASTIQGAKTEAFF. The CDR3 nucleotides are TGTGCCAGCACCATACAGGGGGCAAAGACTGAAGCTTTCTTT.

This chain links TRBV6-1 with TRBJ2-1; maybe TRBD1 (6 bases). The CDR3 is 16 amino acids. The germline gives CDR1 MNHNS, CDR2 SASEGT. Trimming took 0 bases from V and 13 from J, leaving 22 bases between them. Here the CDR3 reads CASSEAVGTTPLGQFF. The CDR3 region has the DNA TGTGCCAGCAGTGAAGCTGTGGGGACAACCCCCCTCGGCCAGTTCTTC.

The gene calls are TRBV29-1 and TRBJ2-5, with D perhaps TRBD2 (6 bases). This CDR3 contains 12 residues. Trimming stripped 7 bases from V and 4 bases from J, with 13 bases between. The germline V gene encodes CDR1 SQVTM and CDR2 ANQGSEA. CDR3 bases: TGCAGCGCCCTCGGGGGTCTAGAGACCCAGTACTTC. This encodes CSALGGLETQYF.

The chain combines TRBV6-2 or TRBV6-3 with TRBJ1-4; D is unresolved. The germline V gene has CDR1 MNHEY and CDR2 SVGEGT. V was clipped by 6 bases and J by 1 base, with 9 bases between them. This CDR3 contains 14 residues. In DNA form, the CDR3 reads TGTGCCAGCAGCCTGTTGAGAACTAATGAAAAACTGTTTTTT. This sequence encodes CASSLLRTNEKLFF.

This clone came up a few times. The CDR3 region is CASSPGTGGVTGELFF. In nucleotides, the CDR3 is TGTGCCAGCAGCCCCGGGACAGGGGGAGTCACCGGGGAGCTGTTTTTT. V and J are TRBV9 and TRBJ2-2; 11 bases fit TRBD1. Germline V gene data show CDR1 as SGDLS and CDR2 as YYNGEE. Trimming cost V 4 bases and J 4 bases; bases outside gene matches: 6. The CDR3 is 16 residues long.

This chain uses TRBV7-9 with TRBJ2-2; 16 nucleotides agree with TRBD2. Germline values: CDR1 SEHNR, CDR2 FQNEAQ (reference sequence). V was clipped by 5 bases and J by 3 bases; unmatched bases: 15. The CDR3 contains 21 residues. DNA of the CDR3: TGTGCCAGCAGCACGACAGGGTCCGGGACTAGCGGGAGGGCGGACACCGGGGAGCTGTTTTTT. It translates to CASSTTGSGTSGRADTGELFF.

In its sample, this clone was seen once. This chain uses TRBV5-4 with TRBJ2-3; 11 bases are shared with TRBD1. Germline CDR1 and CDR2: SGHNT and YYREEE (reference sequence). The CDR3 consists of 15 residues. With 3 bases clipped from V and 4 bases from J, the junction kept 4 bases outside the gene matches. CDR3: CASSSAGQGADTQYF. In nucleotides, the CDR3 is TGTGCCAGCAGCTCGGCGGGACAGGGGGCAGATACGCAGTATTTT.

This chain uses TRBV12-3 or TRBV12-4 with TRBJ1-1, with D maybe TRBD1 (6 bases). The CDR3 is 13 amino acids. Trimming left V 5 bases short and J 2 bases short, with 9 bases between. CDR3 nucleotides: TGTGCCAGCAGTCCACAGGGTAACACTGAAGCTTTCTTT. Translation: CASSPQGNTEAFF.

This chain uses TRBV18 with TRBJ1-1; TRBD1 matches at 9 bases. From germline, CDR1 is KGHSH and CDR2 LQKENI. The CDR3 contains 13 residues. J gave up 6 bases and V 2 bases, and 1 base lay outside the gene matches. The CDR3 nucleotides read TGTGCCAGCTCACCAGGGGACAGGGCTGAAGCTTTCTTT. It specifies CASSPGDRAEAFF.

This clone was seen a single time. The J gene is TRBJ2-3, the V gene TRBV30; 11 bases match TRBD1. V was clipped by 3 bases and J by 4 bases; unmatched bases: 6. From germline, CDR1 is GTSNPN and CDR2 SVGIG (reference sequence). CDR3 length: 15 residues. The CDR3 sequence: CAWSPGQGAADTQYF. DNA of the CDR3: TGTGCCTGGAGCCCTGGACAGGGGGCGGCAGATACGCAGTATTTT.

For the CDR3, the DNA is TGCGCCAGCAGCTTGGGGGCCATCCAAGAGACCCAGTACTTC. Its protein product is CASSLGAIQETQYF. The chain joins TRBV5-1 to TRBJ2-5; D ambiguous. CDR3 size: 14 residues. CDR1 SGHRS and CDR2 YFSETQ come from the germline V gene. Trimming removed 0 bases from V and 1 base from J, with 7 bases in between.

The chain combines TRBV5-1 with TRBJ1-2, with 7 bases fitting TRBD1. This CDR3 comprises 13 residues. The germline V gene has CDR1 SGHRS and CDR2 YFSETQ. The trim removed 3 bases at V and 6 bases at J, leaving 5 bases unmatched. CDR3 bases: TGCGCCAGCAGCTCGGAAGGACAGGATGGCTACACCTTC. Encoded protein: CASSSEGQDGYTF.

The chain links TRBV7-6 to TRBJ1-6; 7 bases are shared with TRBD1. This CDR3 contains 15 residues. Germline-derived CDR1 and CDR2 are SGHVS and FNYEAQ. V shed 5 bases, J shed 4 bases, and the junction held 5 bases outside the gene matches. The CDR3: CASSVGQAYNSPLHF. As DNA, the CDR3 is TGTGCCAGCAGCGTCGGACAGGCGTATAATTCACCCCTCCACTTT.

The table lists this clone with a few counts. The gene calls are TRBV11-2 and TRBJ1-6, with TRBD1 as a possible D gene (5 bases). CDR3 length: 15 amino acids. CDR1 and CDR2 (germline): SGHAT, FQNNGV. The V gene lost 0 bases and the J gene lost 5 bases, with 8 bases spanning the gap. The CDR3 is CASSLEGGHNSPLHF. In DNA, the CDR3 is TGTGCCAGCAGCTTAGAGGGGGGTCATAATTCACCCCTCCACTTT.

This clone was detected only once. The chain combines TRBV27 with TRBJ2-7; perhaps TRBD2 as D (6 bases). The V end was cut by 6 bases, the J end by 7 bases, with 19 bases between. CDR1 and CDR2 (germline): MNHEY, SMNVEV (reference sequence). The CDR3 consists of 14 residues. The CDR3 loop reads CASRRRDWPWEQYF. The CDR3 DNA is TGTGCCAGCAGACGCCGGGACTGGCCCTGGGAGCAGTACTTC.

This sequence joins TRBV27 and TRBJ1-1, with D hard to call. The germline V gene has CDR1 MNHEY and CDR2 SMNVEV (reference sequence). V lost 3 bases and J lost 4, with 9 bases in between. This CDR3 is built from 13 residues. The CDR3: CASSLRSITEAFF. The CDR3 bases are TGTGCCAGCAGTTTGCGGTCCATCACTGAAGCTTTCTTT.

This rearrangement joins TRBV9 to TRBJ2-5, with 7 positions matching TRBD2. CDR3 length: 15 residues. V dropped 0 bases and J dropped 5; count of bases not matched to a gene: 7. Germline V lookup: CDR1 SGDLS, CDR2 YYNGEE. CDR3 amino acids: CASSVGVREGETQYF. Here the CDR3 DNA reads TGTGCCAGCAGCGTAGGGGTCAGGGAGGGGGAGACCCAGTACTTC. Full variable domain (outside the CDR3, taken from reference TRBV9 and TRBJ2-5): DSGVTQTPKHLITATGQRVTLRCSPRSGDLSVYWYQQSLDQGLQFLIQYYNGEERAKGNILERFSAQQFPDLHSELNLSSLELGDSALYFCASSVGVREGETQYFGPGTRLLVL.

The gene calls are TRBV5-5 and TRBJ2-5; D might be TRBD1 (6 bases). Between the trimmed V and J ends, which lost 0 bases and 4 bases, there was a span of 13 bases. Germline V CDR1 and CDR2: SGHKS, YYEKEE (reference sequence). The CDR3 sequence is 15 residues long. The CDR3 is CASSLEIRDTETQYF. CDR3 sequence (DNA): TGTGCCAGCAGCTTGGAAATTCGGGACACAGAGACCCAGTACTTC.

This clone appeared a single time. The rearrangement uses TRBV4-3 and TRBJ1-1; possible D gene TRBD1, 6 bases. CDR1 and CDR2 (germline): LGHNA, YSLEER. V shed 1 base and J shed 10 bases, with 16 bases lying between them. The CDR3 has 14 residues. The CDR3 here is CASSQGTGAGVAFF. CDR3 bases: TGCGCCAGCAGCCAAGGAACTGGGGCAGGGGTAGCTTTCTTT.

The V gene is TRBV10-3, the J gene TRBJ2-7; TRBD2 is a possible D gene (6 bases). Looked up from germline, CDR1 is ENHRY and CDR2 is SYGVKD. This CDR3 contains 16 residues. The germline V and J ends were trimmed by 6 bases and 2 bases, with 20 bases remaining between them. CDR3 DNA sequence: TGTGCCATCAGCCGTGGGACCGGGGGTACCGCCTACGAGCAGTACTTC. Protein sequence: CAISRGTGGTAYEQYF.

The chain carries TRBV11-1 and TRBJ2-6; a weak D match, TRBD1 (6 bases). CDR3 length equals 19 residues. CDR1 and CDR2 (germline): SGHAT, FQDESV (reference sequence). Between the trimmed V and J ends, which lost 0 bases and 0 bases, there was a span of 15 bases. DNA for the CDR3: TGTGCCAGCAGCTTAGCCGCAGGGGTTTTAGTCTCTGGGGCCAACGTCCTGACTTTC. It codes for CASSLAAGVLVSGANVLTF.

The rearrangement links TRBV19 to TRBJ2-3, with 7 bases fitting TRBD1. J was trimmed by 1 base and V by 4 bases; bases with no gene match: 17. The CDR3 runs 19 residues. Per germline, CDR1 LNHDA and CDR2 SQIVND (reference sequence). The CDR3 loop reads CASSRSPGQTLGGTDTQYF. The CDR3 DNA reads TGTGCCAGTAGTAGGTCCCCGGGACAGACCCTTGGTGGCACAGATACGCAGTATTTT.

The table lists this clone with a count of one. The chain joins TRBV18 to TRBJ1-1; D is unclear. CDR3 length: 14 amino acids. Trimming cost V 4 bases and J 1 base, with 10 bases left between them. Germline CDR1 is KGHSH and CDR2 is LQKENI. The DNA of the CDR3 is TGTGCCAGCTCACGATACCAGCGGAACACTGAAGCTTTCTTT. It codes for CASSRYQRNTEAFF.

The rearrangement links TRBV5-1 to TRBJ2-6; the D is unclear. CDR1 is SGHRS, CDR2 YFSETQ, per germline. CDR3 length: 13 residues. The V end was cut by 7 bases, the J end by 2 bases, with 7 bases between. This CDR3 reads CASLEAGANVLTF. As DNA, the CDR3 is TGCGCCAGCCTCGAGGCTGGGGCCAACGTCCTGACTTTC.